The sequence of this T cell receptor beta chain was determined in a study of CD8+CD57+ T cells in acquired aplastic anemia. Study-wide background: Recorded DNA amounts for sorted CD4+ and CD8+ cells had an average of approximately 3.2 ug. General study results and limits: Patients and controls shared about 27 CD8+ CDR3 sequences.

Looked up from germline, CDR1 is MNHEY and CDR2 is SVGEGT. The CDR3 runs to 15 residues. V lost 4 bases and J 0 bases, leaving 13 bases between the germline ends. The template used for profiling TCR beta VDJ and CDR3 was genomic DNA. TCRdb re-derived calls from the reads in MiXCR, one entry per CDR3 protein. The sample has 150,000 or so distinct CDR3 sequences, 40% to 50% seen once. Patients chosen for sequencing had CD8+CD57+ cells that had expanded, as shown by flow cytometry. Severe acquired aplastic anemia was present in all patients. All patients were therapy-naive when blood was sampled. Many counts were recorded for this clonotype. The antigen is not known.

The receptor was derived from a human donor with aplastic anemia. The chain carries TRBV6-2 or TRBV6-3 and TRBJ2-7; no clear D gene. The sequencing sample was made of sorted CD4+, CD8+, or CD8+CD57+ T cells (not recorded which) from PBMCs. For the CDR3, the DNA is TGTGCCAGCAGTTGGCCCTCTCACTTCTCCTACGAGCAGTACTTC. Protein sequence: CASSWPSHFSYEQYF.